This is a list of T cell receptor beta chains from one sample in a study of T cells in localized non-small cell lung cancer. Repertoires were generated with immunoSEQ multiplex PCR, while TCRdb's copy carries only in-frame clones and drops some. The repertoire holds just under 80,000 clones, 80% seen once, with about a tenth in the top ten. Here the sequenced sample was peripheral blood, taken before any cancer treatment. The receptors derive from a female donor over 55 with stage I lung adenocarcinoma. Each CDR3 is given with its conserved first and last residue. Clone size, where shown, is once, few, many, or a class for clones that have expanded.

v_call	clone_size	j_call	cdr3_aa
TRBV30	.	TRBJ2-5	CAWSRRRETQYF
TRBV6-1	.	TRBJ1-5	CASTGQYQPQHF
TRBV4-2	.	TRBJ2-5	CASSQEELAGGPVYQETQYF
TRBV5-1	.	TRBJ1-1	CASSPPGQDEAFF
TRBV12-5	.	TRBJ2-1	CASGPISGGEQFF
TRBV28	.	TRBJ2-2	CASREAGSNTGELFF
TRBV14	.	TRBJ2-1	CASSPQGYSYNEQFF
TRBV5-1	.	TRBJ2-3	CASSLASRHTDTQYF
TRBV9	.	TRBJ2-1	CASSVVWTNRGGEQFF
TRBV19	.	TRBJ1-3	CASSPDSGNTIYF
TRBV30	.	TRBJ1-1	CAWSVKANTEAFF
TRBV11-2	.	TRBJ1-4	CASSLGAQEKLFF
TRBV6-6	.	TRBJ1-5	CASLRGGEGQPQHF
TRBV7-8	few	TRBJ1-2	CASSAWGQNYGYTF
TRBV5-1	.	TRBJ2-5	CASSFTLKETQYF
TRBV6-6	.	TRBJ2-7	CASSQTGAAGEQYF
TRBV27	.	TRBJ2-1	CASSITRDIYNEQFF
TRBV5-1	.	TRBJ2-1	CASSPGLAADEQFF
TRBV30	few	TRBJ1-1	CASRGTMNTEAFF
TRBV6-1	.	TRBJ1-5	CASSERGGNQPQHF
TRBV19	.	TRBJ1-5	CASSYRGSQPQHF
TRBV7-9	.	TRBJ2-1	CASSTGLISNEQFF
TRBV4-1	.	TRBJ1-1	CASSQVVVNTEAFF
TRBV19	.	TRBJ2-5	CASSRSLNTGLRETQYF
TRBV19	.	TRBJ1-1	CASQEQNQHMNTEAFF
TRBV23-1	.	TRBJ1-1	CASSQATLGLGSAEAFF
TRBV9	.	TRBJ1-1	CASSYRGDTEAFF
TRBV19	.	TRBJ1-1	CASGSRMNTEAFF
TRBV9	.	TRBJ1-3	CASSVEQGSGNTIYF
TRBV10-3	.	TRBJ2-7	CAISESLAGEKSYEQYF
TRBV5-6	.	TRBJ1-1	CASSLASTGAEAFF
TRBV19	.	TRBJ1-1	CASSIIGGRTEAFF
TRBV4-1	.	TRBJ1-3	CASSQDVGLFMSTIYF
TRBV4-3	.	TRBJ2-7	CASSQDYPDPYEQYF
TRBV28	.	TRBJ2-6	CASSLGIGGANVLTF
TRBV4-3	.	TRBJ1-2	CASSQGGGGTNYGYTF
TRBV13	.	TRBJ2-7	CASSRTRRSYEQYF
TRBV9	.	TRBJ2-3	CASSVSGDTQYF
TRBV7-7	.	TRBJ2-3	CASSLGSTDTQYF
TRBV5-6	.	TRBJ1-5	CASSLMQGIGNQPQHF
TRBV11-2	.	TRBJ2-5	CASSAGLAYLKETQYF
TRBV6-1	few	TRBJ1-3	CASSVDRLSGNTIYF